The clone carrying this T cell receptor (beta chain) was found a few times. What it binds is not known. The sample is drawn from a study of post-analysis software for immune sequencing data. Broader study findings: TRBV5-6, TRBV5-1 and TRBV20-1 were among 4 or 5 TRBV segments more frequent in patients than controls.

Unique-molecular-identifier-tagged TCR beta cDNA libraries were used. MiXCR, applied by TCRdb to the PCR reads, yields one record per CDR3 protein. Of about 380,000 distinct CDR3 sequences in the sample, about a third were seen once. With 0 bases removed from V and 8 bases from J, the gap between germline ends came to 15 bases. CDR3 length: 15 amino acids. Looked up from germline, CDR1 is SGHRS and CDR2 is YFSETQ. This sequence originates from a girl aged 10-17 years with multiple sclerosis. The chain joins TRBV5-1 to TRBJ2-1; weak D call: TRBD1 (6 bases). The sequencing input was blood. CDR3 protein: CASSLGPPYRDEQFF. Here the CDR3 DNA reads TGCGCCAGCAGCTTGGGACCCCCTTACAGGGATGAGCAGTTCTTC.